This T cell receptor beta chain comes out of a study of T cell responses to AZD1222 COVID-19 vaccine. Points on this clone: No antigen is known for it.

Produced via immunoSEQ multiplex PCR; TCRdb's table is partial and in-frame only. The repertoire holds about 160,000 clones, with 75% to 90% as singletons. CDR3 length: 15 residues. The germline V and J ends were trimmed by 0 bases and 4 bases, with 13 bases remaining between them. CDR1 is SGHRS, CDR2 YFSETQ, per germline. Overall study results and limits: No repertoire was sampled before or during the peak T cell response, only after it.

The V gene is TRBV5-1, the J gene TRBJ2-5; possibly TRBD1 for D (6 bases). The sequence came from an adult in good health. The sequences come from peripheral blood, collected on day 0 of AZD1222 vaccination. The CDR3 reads CASSLGQGLAETQYF. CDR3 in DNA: TGCGCCAGCAGCTTGGGGCAGGGGCTTGCAGAGACCCAGTACTTC. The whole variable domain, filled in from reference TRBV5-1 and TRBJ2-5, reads KAGVTQTPRYLIKTRGQQVTLSCSPISGHRSVSWYQQTPGQGLQFLFEYFSETQRNKGNFPGRFSGRQFSNSRSEMNVSTLELGDSALYLCASSLGQGLAETQYFGPGTRLLVL.